A single sample is the source of the 23 T cell receptor beta chains below, sequenced in a study of CD8 T cells in Susac syndrome. It was with random hexamers that roughly 0.5 to 1 ug RNA was reverse transcribed. TCRdb re-called the immunoSEQ multiplex PCR reads with MiXCR, one entry per CDR3 protein. This table has 140,000 or so distinct CDR3 sequences, approximately 94% appearing once. The source material was CD4+ T cells from PBMCs. Every receptor here comes from a human donor with Susac syndrome.

This chain joins TRBV6-5 and TRBJ1-1; a weak D match, TRBD1 (6 bases). The CDR3 is 13 amino acids. Germline V CDR1 and CDR2: MNHEY, SVGAGI. Trimming cost V 5 bases and J 1 base, with 8 bases left between them. The CDR3 reads CASSPGANTEAFF. Here the CDR3 DNA reads TGTGCCAGCAGTCCGGGGGCGAACACTGAAGCTTTCTTT.

CDR3 region: CSAKTDVEELSQHF. The CDR3 bases are TGCAGTGCTAAGACCGACGTCGAGGAACTGTCCCAGCATTTT. V usage is TRBV20-1 and J usage is TRBJ1-5; D unclear. Trimming took 4 bases from V and 11 from J, leaving 21 bases between them. This CDR3 has 14 amino acids. The V gene's germline CDR1 is DFQATT and CDR2 SNEGSKA (reference sequence).

This chain connects TRBV28 to TRBJ2-1; perhaps TRBD2 as D (5 bases). This CDR3 is built from 15 residues. The V end lost 3 bases, the J end lost 10 bases, and 19 bases lay between the germline ends. Germline lookup yields CDR1 MDHEN and CDR2 SYDVKM. CDR3: CASSFASGKIREQFF. In DNA form, the CDR3 reads TGTGCCAGCAGTTTCGCTTCCGGGAAAATCCGGGAGCAGTTCTTC.

The V and J genes are TRBV28 and TRBJ1-2; D uncertain. CDR3 length: 12 amino acids. V was clipped by 3 bases and J by 4 bases, with 6 bases between them. The germline V gene has CDR1 MDHEN and CDR2 SYDVKM. CDR3 region: CASSFKGYGYTF. CDR3 sequence (DNA): TGTGCCAGCAGTTTTAAGGGCTATGGCTACACCTTC.

The chain has TRBV4-1 and TRBJ1-5; D unresolved. The germline V gene encodes CDR1 MGHRA and CDR2 YSYEKL. V was clipped by 0 bases and J by 6 bases, with 18 bases between them. CDR3 length: 17 amino acids. The CDR3 loop reads CASSQDEVANRRQPQHF. CDR3 in DNA: TGCGCCAGCAGCCAAGATGAAGTAGCCAACCGACGTCAGCCCCAGCATTTT.

The chain is built from TRBV20-1 and TRBJ2-1, with 9 bases identical to TRBD2. Germline trimming cut 3 bases from V and 9 bases from J; bases unmatched to any gene: 6. Germline lookup yields CDR1 DFQATT and CDR2 SNEGSKA (reference sequence). The CDR3 runs to 13 residues. CDR3 sequence: CSASPSGRREQFF. The CDR3, as DNA: TGCAGTGCTAGTCCAAGCGGGAGGCGTGAGCAGTTCTTC.

The chain employs TRBV14 and TRBJ2-7, with D unclear. V was trimmed by 0 bases and J by 0 bases, leaving 9 bases between them. CDR1 and CDR2 from the germline V gene are SGHDN and FVKESK. CDR3 length: 15 amino acids. The CDR3 sequence is CASSQDPRSSYEQYF. CDR3 DNA: TGTGCCAGCAGCCAAGATCCTAGAAGCTCCTACGAGCAGTACTTC. The full variable domain, completed using reference TRBV14 and TRBJ2-7, is EAGVTQFPSHSVIEKGQTVTLRCDPISGHDNLYWYRRVMGKEIKFLLHFVKESKQDESGMPNNRFLAERTGGTYSTLKVQPAELEDSGVYFCASSQDPRSSYEQYFGPGTRLTVT.

V and J are TRBV29-1 and TRBJ2-7; D is perhaps TRBD1 (5 bases). The CDR3 loop spans 15 amino acids. V was shortened by 0 bases and J by 0 bases, with 12 bases between the two germline ends. From germline, CDR1 is SQVTM and CDR2 ANQGSEA. The CDR3 coding sequence is TGCAGCGTTGAAGACCCGACAGCAAACTCCTACGAGCAGTACTTC. It is translated as CSVEDPTANSYEQYF.

The CDR3 sequence: CASSPWGQGVNTEAFF. The CDR3 nucleotides are TGTGCCAGCAGCCCCTGGGGCCAGGGCGTGAACACTGAAGCTTTCTTT. This chain links TRBV28 with TRBJ1-1; perhaps TRBD1 as D (5 bases). The germline CDR1 and CDR2 sequences are MDHEN and SYDVKM. V was clipped by 6 bases and J by 0 bases, with 17 bases between them. This CDR3 comprises 16 residues.

The V and J genes are TRBV18 and TRBJ2-7; TRBD1 agrees at 9 bases. CDR1 and CDR2 (germline): KGHSH, LQKENI. The CDR3 is 14 residues long. V shed 6 bases and J 2 bases; nucleotides not matched to a gene: 5. As DNA, the CDR3 is TGTGCCAGCTCGACCGGGACAGGGCCCTACGAGCAGTACTTC. Encoded protein: CASSTGTGPYEQYF.

CDR3 DNA: TGTGCCAGTGGAGGGACTTTCAATCAGCCCCAGCATTTT. Its protein is CASGGTFNQPQHF. This chain links TRBV6-5 with TRBJ1-5, with a weak D call TRBD1 (5 bases). The length of the CDR3 is 13 residues. Germline lookup yields CDR1 MNHEY and CDR2 SVGAGI. Trimming took off 9 bases at V and 3 bases at J, with 12 bases between the two ends.

CDR3 loop: CSVAPRLAGGGEQYF. CDR3 coding DNA: TGCAGCGTTGCCCCTAGACTAGCGGGAGGGGGAGAGCAGTACTTC. The V call is TRBV29-1, the J call TRBJ2-7; 14 bases align to TRBD2. The CDR3 consists of 15 residues. V lost 4 bases, J lost 7 bases, and 9 bases stayed unmatched. In germline, CDR1 is SQVTM, CDR2 ANQGSEA.

This chain links TRBV12-3 or TRBV12-4 with TRBJ2-3, with TRBD2 matching over 8 bases. The CDR3 spans 13 residues. After removal of 8 bases from V and 7 bases from J, the junction contained 8 bases not matched to a gene. CDR3 protein: CASARGGGHTQYF. Here the CDR3 DNA reads TGTGCCAGCGCCCGGGGGGGCGGTCATACGCAGTATTTT.

This chain uses TRBV29-1 with TRBJ2-1; D is ambiguous. Germline V lookup: CDR1 SQVTM, CDR2 ANQGSEA. V was trimmed by 4 bases and J by 6 bases, leaving 7 bases between them. The CDR3 runs to 11 residues. In DNA form, the CDR3 reads TGCAGCGTTGGCAGGAGCAATGAGCAGTTCTTC. Translating gives CSVGRSNEQFF.

This clonotype was detected once. The rearrangement uses TRBV19 and TRBJ1-2; D gene uncertain. Germline V gives CDR1 LNHDA, CDR2 SQIVND (reference sequence). Trimming took off 3 bases at V and 2 bases at J, with 10 bases between the two ends. This CDR3 region has 14 residues. CDR3 loop: CASSIGGVNYGYTF. CDR3 in DNA: TGTGCCAGTAGTATCGGCGGGGTAAACTATGGCTACACCTTC.

CDR3 nucleotides: TGTGCCAGCTCCCGGGCTGGGGGATATACGCAGTATTTT. Its protein product is CASSRAGGYTQYF. The chain employs TRBV18 and TRBJ2-3; D possibly uses TRBD1 or TRBD2 (5 bases each). CDR1 is KGHSH and CDR2 is LQKENI in the germline V gene. The CDR3 has 13 amino acids. V was pared by 6 bases and J by 7 bases, with 14 bases between.

The CDR3 here is CASIRGEDEQYF. CDR3 nucleotides: TGTGCCAGCATCAGGGGTGAGGACGAGCAGTACTTC. The chain combines TRBV6-2 or TRBV6-3 with TRBJ2-7, with D possibly matching TRBD1 (6 bases). This CDR3 comprises 12 residues. The V end lost 7 bases, the J end lost 5 bases, and 12 bases lay between the germline ends. The germline CDR1 and CDR2 sequences are MNHEY and SVGEGT.

V gene TRBV20-1 combines with J gene TRBJ2-5, with D possibly matching TRBD2 (5 bases). V was pared by 4 bases and J by 4 bases, with 16 bases between. Germline V gene data show CDR1 as DFQATT and CDR2 as SNEGSKA (reference sequence). This CDR3 has 14 amino acids. CDR3 nucleotides: TGCAGTGCTACCAGACCGCAAGGAGGAGAGACCCAGTACTTC. Its translation is CSATRPQGGETQYF.

The chain employs TRBV14 and TRBJ2-3; no definite D call. Trimming removed 3 bases at V and 8 bases at J, with 9 bases between. The V gene's germline CDR1 is SGHDN and CDR2 FVKESK. This CDR3 has 12 residues. CDR3: CASSQHGATQYF. For the CDR3, the DNA is TGTGCCAGCAGCCAGCACGGAGCTACGCAGTATTTT.

The rearrangement links TRBV3-1 to TRBJ2-7; D is unclear. V lost 0 bases to trimming and J lost 5 bases, with 11 bases between them. The CDR3 length is 14 residues. Germline CDR1 reads LGHDT; CDR2 reads YNNKEL (reference sequence). CDR3 amino acids: CASSQEVASHEQYF. In nucleotides, the CDR3 is TGTGCCAGCAGCCAAGAGGTGGCGTCCCACGAGCAGTACTTC.

The chain joins TRBV7-9 to TRBJ2-7; D remains ambiguous. There are 12 residues in the CDR3. Trimming shortened V by 5 bases and J by 4 bases, and 9 bases separated the two germline ends. Germline V gene sequence: CDR1 SEHNR, CDR2 FQNEAQ (reference sequence). Written as DNA, the CDR3 is TGTGCCAGCAGCGGCCGTGGTTACGAGCAGTACTTC. This translates into CASSGRGYEQYF. Based on the CDR3 plus reference TRBV7-9 and TRBJ2-7, the full variable domain is DTGVSQNPRHKITKRGQNVTFRCDPISEHNRLYWYRQTLGQGPEFLTYFQNEAQLEKSRLLSDRFSAERPKGSFSTLEIQRTEQGDSAMYLCASSGRGYEQYFGPGTRLTVT.

The chain employs TRBV28 and TRBJ1-5, with a tentative D call TRBD1 (6 bases). From germline, CDR1 is MDHEN and CDR2 SYDVKM. The germline V and J ends were trimmed by 4 bases and 4 bases, with 14 bases remaining between them. The CDR3 is made up of 15 amino acids. DNA for the CDR3: TGTGCCAGCAGTTACTCAGGGGCCCTGAATCAGCCCCAGCATTTT. This encodes CASSYSGALNQPQHF. The variable domain in full, with the rest retrieved from reference TRBV28 and TRBJ1-5, is DVKVTQSSRYLVKRTGEKVFLECVQDMDHENMFWYRQDPGLGLRLIYFSYDVKMKEKGDIPEGYSVSREKKERFSLILESASTNQTSMYLCASSYSGALNQPQHFGDGTRLSIL.

The rearrangement joins TRBV23-1 to TRBJ1-5, with D uncertain. Being an ORF, TRBV23-1 has a function that is uncertain. There are 15 residues in the CDR3. The ends were cut back, 0 bases at V and 4 bases at J, with 10 bases in the middle. This chain's CDR3 is CASSQSRRANQPQHF. DNA for the CDR3: TGCGCCAGCAGTCAATCGCGGAGGGCTAATCAGCCCCAGCATTTT.